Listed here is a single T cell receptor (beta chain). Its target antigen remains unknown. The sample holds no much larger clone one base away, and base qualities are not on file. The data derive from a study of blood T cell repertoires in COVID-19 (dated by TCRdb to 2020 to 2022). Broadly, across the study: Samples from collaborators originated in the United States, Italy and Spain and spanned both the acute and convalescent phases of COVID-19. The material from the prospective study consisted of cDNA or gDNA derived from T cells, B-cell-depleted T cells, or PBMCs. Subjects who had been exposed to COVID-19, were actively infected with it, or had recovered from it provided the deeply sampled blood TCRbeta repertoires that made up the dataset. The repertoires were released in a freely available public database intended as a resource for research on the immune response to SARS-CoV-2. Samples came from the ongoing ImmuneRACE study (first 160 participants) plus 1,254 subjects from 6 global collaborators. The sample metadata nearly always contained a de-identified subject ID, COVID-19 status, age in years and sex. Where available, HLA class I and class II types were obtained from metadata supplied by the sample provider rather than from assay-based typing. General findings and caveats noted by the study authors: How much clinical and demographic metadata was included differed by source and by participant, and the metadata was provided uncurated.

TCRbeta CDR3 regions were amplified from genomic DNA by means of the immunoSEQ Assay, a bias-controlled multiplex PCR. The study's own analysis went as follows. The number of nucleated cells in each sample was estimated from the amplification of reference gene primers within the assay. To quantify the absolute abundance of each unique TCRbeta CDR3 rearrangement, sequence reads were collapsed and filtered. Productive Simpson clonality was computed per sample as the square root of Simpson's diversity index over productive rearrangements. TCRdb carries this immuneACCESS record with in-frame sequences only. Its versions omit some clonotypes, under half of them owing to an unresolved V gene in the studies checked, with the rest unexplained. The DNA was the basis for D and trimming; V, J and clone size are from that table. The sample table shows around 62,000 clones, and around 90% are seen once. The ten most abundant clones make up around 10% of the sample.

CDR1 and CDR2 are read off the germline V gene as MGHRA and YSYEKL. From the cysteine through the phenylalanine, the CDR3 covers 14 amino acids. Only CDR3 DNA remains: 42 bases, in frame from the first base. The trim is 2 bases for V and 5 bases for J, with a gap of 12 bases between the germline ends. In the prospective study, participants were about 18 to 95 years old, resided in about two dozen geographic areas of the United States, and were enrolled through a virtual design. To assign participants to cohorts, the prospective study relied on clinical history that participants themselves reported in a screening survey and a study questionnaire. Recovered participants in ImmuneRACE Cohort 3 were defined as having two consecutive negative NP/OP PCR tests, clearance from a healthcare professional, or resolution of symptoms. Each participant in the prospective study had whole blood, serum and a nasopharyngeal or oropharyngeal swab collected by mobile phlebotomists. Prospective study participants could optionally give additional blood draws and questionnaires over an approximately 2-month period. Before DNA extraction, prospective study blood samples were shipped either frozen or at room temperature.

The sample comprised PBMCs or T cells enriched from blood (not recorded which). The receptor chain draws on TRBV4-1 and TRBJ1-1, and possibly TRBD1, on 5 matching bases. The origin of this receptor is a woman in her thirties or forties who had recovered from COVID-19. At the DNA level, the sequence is TGCGCCAGCAGCCAACGGGCAGGGTGGACTGAAGCTTTCTTT. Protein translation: CASSQRAGWTEAFF.